A single sample gave rise to the 31 T cell receptor beta chains below, sequenced in a study of siplizumab effects on memory and regulatory T cells. The protocol was immunoSEQ multiplex PCR, while the TCRdb copy is restricted to in-frame clones and leaves out a portion. The sample consists of 80,000 to 130,000 clones, 85% to 95% of them appearing once. Sequenced input: Tregs sorted from blood. The receptors were sampled from a human donor in good health.

This clone was counted a few times. The chain is built from TRBV27 and TRBJ1-1, with 10 positions matching TRBD1. The CDR3 covers 16 residues. The germline CDR1 and CDR2 sequences are MNHEY and SMNVEV (reference sequence). V trimming: 1 base; J trimming: 4 bases; junction bases outside the gene matches: 6. Written as DNA, the CDR3 is TGTGCCAGCAGTTTATACGGGACAGGGGATAGCACTGAAGCTTTCTTT. It codes for CASSLYGTGDSTEAFF.

On this clone itself: Other DNA sequences from this sample encode an identical CDR3 as well. The chain is built from TRBV18 and TRBJ2-5, with D unclear. Germline V gene data show CDR1 as KGHSH and CDR2 as LQKENI. This CDR3 is 12 amino acids long. The V end was cut by 2 bases, the J end by 5 bases, with 6 bases between. This chain's CDR3 is CASSPGGETQYF. The DNA for the CDR3 is TGTGCCAGCTCACCAGGTGGGGAGACCCAGTACTTC.

This chain links TRBV5-5 with TRBJ1-2, with TRBD1 identical over 9 bases. The germline CDR1 and CDR2 sequences are SGHKS and YYEKEE (reference sequence). V was pared by 3 bases and J by 14 bases, with 11 bases of the junction left unmatched. The CDR3 runs 13 residues. The CDR3 sequence is CASSWMGQGFGTF. CDR3 coding DNA: TGTGCCAGCAGCTGGATGGGACAGGGTTTTGGTACCTTC.

The chain carries TRBV12-5 and TRBJ1-3, with D possibly being TRBD1 (6 bases). The CDR3 extends over 18 amino acids. V lost 0 bases and J 0 bases, leaving 15 bases between the germline ends. Germline V CDR1 and CDR2: LGHNT, FRNRAP. The CDR3 DNA is TGTGCTAGTGGTTTGGTATTGGCGGGGGGCTACTCTGGAAACACCATATATTTT. It translates to CASGLVLAGGYSGNTIYF.

The chain has TRBV27 and TRBJ2-1; D is undetermined. The length of the CDR3 is 14 residues. Trimming took off 0 bases at V and 9 bases at J, with 12 bases between the two ends. From germline, CDR1 is MNHEY and CDR2 SMNVEV (reference sequence). The chain's CDR3 is CASSLSRTSTEQFF. CDR3 nucleotides: TGTGCCAGCAGTTTATCCAGGACGTCGACTGAGCAGTTCTTC.

The chain uses TRBV18 and TRBJ2-3; 7 nucleotides agree with TRBD1. Germline CDR1 KGHSH, CDR2 LQKENI. J was trimmed by 7 bases and V by 4 bases; bases with no gene match: 11. The CDR3 consists of 15 residues. CDR3 sequence: CASSLRDSHPNTQYF. CDR3 bases: TGTGCCAGCTCACTACGGGACAGCCACCCAAATACGCAGTATTTT.

J is TRBJ1-5 and V is TRBV18; no clear D. Trimming removed 3 bases at V and 1 base at J, with 19 bases between. The CDR3 covers 18 residues. Looked up from germline, CDR1 is KGHSH and CDR2 is LQKENI. CDR3 DNA sequence: TGTGCCAGCTCACCGCAACGAACACTTCCTGGCAGCAATCAGCCCCAGCATTTT. Translation gives CASSPQRTLPGSNQPQHF.

CDR3 sequence reads: CAWSPTFFRRVRGSTDTQYF. In nucleotides, the CDR3 is TGTGCCTGGAGTCCAACCTTTTTTCGGCGAGTGCGGGGGAGCACAGATACGCAGTATTTT. J is TRBJ2-3 and V is TRBV30, with 7 bases fitting TRBD2. The CDR3 is 20 residues long. Per germline, CDR1 GTSNPN and CDR2 SVGIG (reference sequence). Germline trimming cut 2 bases from V and 0 bases from J; bases unmatched to any gene: 20.

The table lists this clone with a count of one. The rearrangement links TRBV27 to TRBJ2-3, with D uncertain. The CDR3 is made up of 14 amino acids. V dropped 2 bases and J dropped 2 bases, with 8 bases sitting between them. CDR1 and CDR2 from the germline V gene are MNHEY and SMNVEV (reference sequence). CDR3 nucleotides: TGTGCCAGCAGTTTAGGGCTTTTCACAGATACGCAGTATTTT. This translates into CASSLGLFTDTQYF.

The chain is built from TRBV5-1 and TRBJ2-5; tentatively, D is TRBD2 (6 bases). Trimming removed 0 bases at V and 2 bases at J, with 11 bases between. The CDR3 totals 15 residues. The germline V gene encodes CDR1 SGHRS and CDR2 YFSETQ. The CDR3 spells CASSLGGKLQETQYF. Here the CDR3 DNA reads TGCGCCAGCAGCTTGGGCGGGAAACTTCAAGAGACCCAGTACTTC.

The V gene is TRBV2, the J gene TRBJ1-1, with D uncertain. V lost 4 bases and J lost 0, with 9 bases in between. This CDR3 contains 14 residues. CDR1 is SNHLY and CDR2 is FYNNEI in the germline V gene. CDR3 sequence reads: CASSGLRVNTEAFF. Written as DNA, the CDR3 is TGTGCCAGCAGTGGTTTACGGGTGAACACTGAAGCTTTCTTT.

This chain connects TRBV28 to TRBJ2-7; 8 nucleotides agree with TRBD2. The V gene end was trimmed by 5 bases and the J gene end by 2 bases; junction bases not matched to a gene: 20. Germline values: CDR1 MDHEN, CDR2 SYDVKM. The CDR3 has 19 residues. CDR3 residues: CASSINPDLILAAPYEQYF. In nucleotides, the CDR3 is TGTGCCAGCAGTATTAATCCGGATTTAATACTAGCGGCGCCCTACGAGCAGTACTTC.

This sequence joins TRBV28 and TRBJ2-7; TRBD1 is a possible D gene (7 bases). The CDR3 covers 13 residues. V was pared by 10 bases and J by 9 bases, with 22 bases between. Germline CDR1 MDHEN, CDR2 SYDVKM. This chain's CDR3 is CATNRQGVRGQYF. DNA of the CDR3: TGTGCCACCAATCGCCAGGGGGTGCGGGGGCAGTACTTC.

J is TRBJ1-4 and V is TRBV14, with unresolved D. Per the germline V gene, CDR1 is SGHDN and CDR2 is FVKESK. The CDR3 loop spans 15 amino acids. Deletions cut 1 base from V and 7 bases from J, with 13 bases between. CDR3 residues: CASSQGLNRGEKLFF. CDR3 coding DNA: TGTGCCAGCAGCCAAGGTCTAAATCGGGGTGAAAAACTGTTTTTT.

The chain links TRBV28 to TRBJ1-2; D may be TRBD1 (6 bases). Looked up from germline, CDR1 is MDHEN and CDR2 is SYDVKM. The CDR3 spans 12 residues. V shed 4 bases and J shed 8 bases, with 11 bases lying between them. The CDR3 DNA reads TGTGCCAGCAGTTACAGGGCGGTGGGCTACACCTTC. The encoded protein is CASSYRAVGYTF.

This clone was counted once. This chain links TRBV19 with TRBJ2-2; D is possibly TRBD1 or TRBD2 (5 bases each). V was pared by 4 bases and J by 3 bases, with 21 bases between. Germline V gene lookup returns CDR1 LNHDA and CDR2 SQIVND (reference sequence). This CDR3 contains 18 residues. CDR3 in DNA: TGTGCCAGTAGTAGACCCGGGACCCCACATGATTACACCGGGGAGCTGTTTTTT. Amino acids: CASSRPGTPHDYTGELFF.

On this clone: One end of the junction does not line up with germline, which may come from a read error. The chain couples TRBV7-9 to TRBJ2-6, with TRBD2 matching over 13 bases. The CDR3 consists of 19 residues. Germline V gene lookup returns CDR1 SEHNR and CDR2 FQNEAQ (reference sequence). The CDR3 region has the DNA TGTGCCAGCAGCCTAGGGGGACTAGCGGGGAACTCTGTGGCCAACGTCCTGACTTTC. Translation: CASSLGGLAGNSVANVLTF.

The chain joins TRBV27 to TRBJ2-1; possible D gene TRBD1, 6 bases. Trimming removed 1 base at V and 6 bases at J, with 31 bases between. CDR1 MNHEY and CDR2 SMNVEV come from the germline V gene (reference sequence). The CDR3 has 21 residues. In DNA, the CDR3 is TGTGCCAGCAGTTTATTGCAATATGTGGCAGGGGAAGTTTATGTCCGCAATGAGCAGTTCTTC. Translating it yields CASSLLQYVAGEVYVRNEQFF.

This rearrangement joins TRBV10-3 to TRBJ2-6; D not resolved. Trimming pared 4 bases from V and 0 bases from J, leaving 7 bases between. The CDR3 extends over 15 amino acids. From germline, CDR1 is ENHRY and CDR2 SYGVKD. The CDR3 DNA reads TGTGCCATCAGTGTGGGGAACTCTGGGGCCAACGTCCTGACTTTC. Translated, it gives CAISVGNSGANVLTF.

V and J are TRBV7-3 and TRBJ2-2; D ambiguous. This CDR3 has 13 amino acids. V was trimmed by 5 bases and J by 2 bases, leaving 6 bases between them. CDR1 and CDR2 from the germline V gene are SGHTA and FQGTGA. As DNA, the CDR3 is TGTGCCAGCAGCCTTTATAACACCGGGGAGCTGTTTTTT. Translating gives CASSLYNTGELFF.

The rearrangement uses TRBV5-1 and TRBJ2-1; D is perhaps TRBD1 or TRBD2 (5 bases each). The germline CDR1 and CDR2 sequences are SGHRS and YFSETQ. The CDR3 loop spans 16 amino acids. The V end lost 1 base, the J end lost 4 bases, and 15 bases lay between the germline ends. The CDR3, as DNA: TGCGCCAGCAGCTTGTTGGTTGGGGGTGGGTACAATGAGCAGTTCTTC. As protein: CASSLLVGGGYNEQFF. Full variable domain (missing parts from reference TRBV5-1 and TRBJ2-1): KAGVTQTPRYLIKTRGQQVTLSCSPISGHRSVSWYQQTPGQGLQFLFEYFSETQRNKGNFPGRFSGRQFSNSRSEMNVSTLELGDSALYLCASSLLVGGGYNEQFFGPGTRLTVL.

This clone was seen once. The V and J genes are TRBV6-1 and TRBJ2-7, with a tentative D call TRBD1 (7 bases). V lost 7 bases, J lost 4 bases, and 20 bases lay in between. Germline V gives CDR1 MNHNS, CDR2 SASEGT. This CDR3 has 15 amino acids. The CDR3 is CASKSQTGAGYEQYF. In DNA, the CDR3 is TGTGCCAGCAAGTCGCAAACAGGGGCGGGGTACGAGCAGTACTTC.

The chain uses TRBV15 and TRBJ1-2; D is perhaps TRBD1 (5 bases). Germline CDR1 and CDR2: LNHNV and YYDKDF (reference sequence). The CDR3 contains 16 residues. V shed 0 bases and J shed 3 bases, with 14 bases lying between them. CDR3 sequence: CATSREGDPWYYGYTF. The CDR3, as DNA: TGTGCCACCAGCAGAGAGGGGGACCCTTGGTACTATGGCTACACCTTC.

CDR3 in amino acids: CASSETHLQGKLNEQFF. CDR3 nucleotide sequence: TGTGCCAGCAGTGAAACTCATCTTCAGGGGAAACTGAATGAGCAGTTCTTC. V gene TRBV2 combines with J gene TRBJ2-1; D might be TRBD1 (6 bases). CDR3 size: 17 residues. CDR1 is SNHLY, CDR2 FYNNEI, per germline. Trimming removed 2 bases at V and 7 bases at J, with 21 bases between.

The gene calls are TRBV9 and TRBJ2-1; 7 bases are a match to TRBD1. Germline trimming cut 4 bases from V and 16 bases from J; bases unmatched to any gene: 11. Per germline, CDR1 SGDLS and CDR2 YYNGEE. The CDR3 has 12 amino acids. The CDR3 is CASSPAPGQFFF. DNA for the CDR3: TGTGCCAGCAGCCCAGCCCCGGGACAGTTCTTCTTC.

This chain uses TRBV4-2 with TRBJ1-2, with 7 bases identical to TRBD1. The V segment lost 0 bases and the J segment 9 bases; nucleotides outside the gene matches: 7. The germline gives CDR1 LGHNA, CDR2 YNFKEQ. The CDR3 has 14 amino acids. The CDR3 coding sequence is TGTGCCAGCAGCCAAGATCAGGGGACAGATAGCTACACCTTC. Protein sequence: CASSQDQGTDSYTF.

This clone was seen once. The chain links TRBV20-1 to TRBJ2-7; D gene unclear. In germline, CDR1 is DFQATT, CDR2 SNEGSKA (reference sequence). This CDR3 has 11 residues. V gave up 6 bases and J gave up 3 bases, with 9 bases separating them. The CDR3 reads CSASAGYEQYF. CDR3 DNA: TGCAGTGCGAGTGCAGGCTACGAGCAGTACTTC.

This clone has a single count. The chain employs TRBV6-6 and TRBJ1-4; a weak D match, TRBD1 (5 bases). The CDR3 length is 13 residues. Trimming took 11 bases from V and 5 from J, leaving 15 bases between them. Germline lookup yields CDR1 MNHNY and CDR2 SVGAGI (reference sequence). The CDR3 DNA is TGTGCCGGGGGGACGCCGGGAAATGAAAAACTGTTTTTT. Amino acids: CAGGTPGNEKLFF.

The gene calls are TRBV14 and TRBJ1-4; TRBD1 might be the D (6 bases). The CDR3 loop spans 14 amino acids. The V end was cut by 4 bases, the J end by 7 bases, with 13 bases between. Germline CDR1 and CDR2: SGHDN and FVKESK. DNA for the CDR3: TGTGCCAGCAGCCCCCGGTTGGGGGCTGAAAAACTGTTTTTT. Its protein is CASSPRLGAEKLFF.

The chain joins TRBV11-2 to TRBJ2-7; no definite D call. The V end lost 2 bases, the J end lost 2 bases, and 10 bases lay between the germline ends. CDR1 is SGHAT and CDR2 is FQNNGV in the germline V gene. This CDR3 spans 14 amino acids. The CDR3 is CASSLSPEAYEQYF. CDR3 in DNA: TGTGCCAGCAGCTTAAGTCCGGAAGCCTACGAGCAGTACTTC. Full variable domain (outside the CDR3, taken from reference TRBV11-2 and TRBJ2-7): EAGVAQSPRYKIIEKRQSVAFWCNPISGHATLYWYQQILGQGPKLLIQFQNNGVVDDSQLPKDRFSAERLKGVDSTLKIQPAKLEDSAVYLCASSLSPEAYEQYFGPGTRLTVT.

The genes are TRBV5-6 and TRBJ2-3; D is undetermined. Germline assignment: CDR1 SGHDT and CDR2 YYEEEE. This CDR3 has 16 amino acids. V lost 3 bases, J lost 1 base, and 15 bases lay in between. The CDR3 DNA is TGTGCCAGCAGCTCCCCCCTCCCGGTGGGCACAGATACGCAGTATTTT. It yields the protein CASSSPLPVGTDTQYF.